This TCR beta chain was recovered during a study of T cells in Graves' hyperthyroidism and ophthalmopathy (dated by TCRdb to about 2019). About the investigation overall: Peripheral blood was sampled at the time of initial diagnosis, prior to any treatment. TCR V-J signatures able to tell the groups apart were searched for in a discovery cohort of approximately 95 patients, of whom roughly 42 had Graves' ophthalmopathy and roughly 57 had stable Graves' hyperthyroidism. Prospective prediction of ophthalmopathy was tested in an independent validation cohort of approximately 18 hyperthyroidism patients and 17 patients who later progressed to ophthalmopathy. For training and testing, the 100 patients in the discovery cohort were randomly divided in a 7:3 ratio. In more than 5 Graves' hyperthyroidism patients, the study also compared T-cell repertoires from thyroid tissue with T-cell repertoires from blood. After sampling, hyperthyroidism patients received methimazole starting at 30 mg daily, and ophthalmopathy patients received high-dose intravenous methylprednisolone. TCR Vbeta CDR3 sequencing of approximately 140 peripheral blood samples (approximately 44 ophthalmopathy, over 70 hyperthyroidism and roughly 17 progressor patients) is reported in the paper.

Ophthalmopathy patients had moderately to severely active disease, Clinical Activity Score of at least 3, NOSPECS grade of at least 4, and duration under 3 months. Patients with uncontrolled infections, other autoimmune diseases, pregnancy or lactation were excluded. Diagnoses were established on the basis of clinical symptoms, serum thyroxine and TRAb, thyroid ultrasound, and orbital computed tomography. PBMCs were separated from approximately 9.9 ml of fresh peripheral blood using Ficoll-Paque density gradient centrifugation. Trizol reagent was used to extract total RNA, and RNA quality was then checked on an Agilent 2100 Bioanalyzer. This clonotype came up once. Its antigen is not yet known. The record has no base qualities; no much larger clone is one base away. Support from one read is weak. On the study overall, not on this receptor specifically: In cross-validation, a model built on a 13 V-J signature told ophthalmopathy apart from stable hyperthyroidism with 87.88% sensitivity and about 81% specificity, and in testing the same model reached 80%/75%. In validation, the model predicted progression to ophthalmopathy a median of around six months before onset, with roughly 70% sensitivity and 72.22% specificity. No statistical method was used to fix the sample size in advance, and group allocation was not hidden from the investigators. Most expanded thyroid clonotypes (frequency above 0.001) were also found in blood, which suggests that blood repertoires may mirror thyroid immune responses.

The V end gives up 7 bases and the J end 3 bases, leaving 8 bases in the junction not matched to a gene. The germline V gene (reference sequence) provides CDR1 LNHDA and CDR2 SQIVND. The CDR3 goes from the cysteine to the phenylalanine over 14 residues. The sequence is cut down to CDR3 DNA, 42 bases in frame from base 1. The TCR beta CDR3 regions were amplified from the RNA transcripts. For the first round of RT-PCR on the TCR CDR3, the HTBI primer set was used together with the Qiagen OneStep RT-PCR kit. A second multiplex PCR round built the libraries, followed by size selection and purification. Sequencing of the libraries was done on an Illumina HiSeq2000 using paired-end 100 bp reads. The authors' analysis ran thus. SOAPnuke was used to process the raw data, throwing out any read that contained adapters or uncalled bases, had a mean Phred below 15, or lacked an exact constant-primer or identifier match. High-quality paired reads were merged using COPE v1.2.5, and each unique nucleotide sequence was defined as a clonotype. Clonotypes were aligned to IMGT TRBV, TRBD and TRBJ reference segments using MiTCR v1.1. The analysis was restricted to V-J combinations with a frequency above 0.0001, which together covered just over 99% of the repertoires. The TCS score was defined as the ratio of F50 (clonal expansion) to E x V (chaos), calculated using BLOSUM62-based TCRdist between CDR3 peptides within each V-J. Welch's t-statistics and random forest reduced fewer than 550 V-J features to around 14, which were used in a naive Bayes classifier (R e1071). TCRdb reworked the public reads: Q25 trimming with fastp, MiXCR clone assembly, productive beta chains retained. One record per CDR3 amino acid sequence lists the most common genes and DNA. Clone size and V and J calls follow TCRdb, not the original study. Across this sample there are nearly 600,000 distinct CDR3 sequences, with more than 13% seen only once. The ten largest clones add up to 7% to 9% of the sample.

The sequence joins TRBV19 to TRBJ1-1; 7 central nucleotides agree with TRBD1. This TCR was sampled from a woman aged 18-30 years with Graves' ophthalmopathy. The sample comprised blood. The CDR3 reads as follows: CASNHRGRDTEAFF. The DNA sequence is TGTGCCAGTAATCACAGGGGTCGGGACACTGAAGCTTTCTTT.